The rows below give T cell receptor beta chains drawn from one sample of a study of early T cells in non-severe SARS-CoV-2 infection. TCRdb reprocessed the 5' RACE reads with MiXCR, giving one entry per CDR3 protein. In the table there are around 80,000 distinct CDR3 sequences, roughly 13% of which are singletons. The material sequenced was whole blood. The receptors derive from an adult who was a healthcare worker with PCR-confirmed SARS-CoV-2 infection or an uninfected control (not recorded which). CDR3s include the opening cysteine and the closing phenylalanine or tryptophan. D genes are given only for firm matches. Clone size, where shown, is once, few, many, or a class for clones that have expanded.

V	J	size	D	CDR3	DNA
TRBV14	TRBJ1-4	many	.	CASSNASIQGLNEKLFF	TGTGCCAGCAGCAACGCGTCGATACAGGGCCTCAATGAAAAACTGTTTTTT
TRBV4-1	TRBJ1-1	few	.	CASSRGSEAFF	TGCGCCAGCAGCCGGGGGTCTGAAGCTTTCTTT
TRBV4-1	TRBJ2-5	few	.	CASSQVGGQETQYF	TGCGCCAGCAGCCAAGTTGGCGGACAAGAGACCCAGTACTTC
TRBV5-1	TRBJ2-7	few	.	CASSAGKFAEQYF	TGCGCCAGCAGCGCGGGAAAGTTTGCCGAGCAGTACTTC
TRBV7-9	TRBJ1-2	few	.	CASSLAGDSYTF	TGTGCCAGCAGCTTAGCTGGGGATAGCTACACCTTC
TRBV12-3/TRBV12-4	TRBJ2-5	.	TRBD1	CASSLGWDRGRQETQYF	TGTGCCAGCAGTTTAGGGTGGGACAGGGGTCGCCAAGAGACCCAGTACTTC
TRBV28	TRBJ1-1	.	.	CASSSAGHWYTEAFF	TGTGCCAGCAGCAGTGCGGGACATTGGTACACTGAAGCTTTCTTT
TRBV24-1	TRBJ1-5	few	.	CATSVIVVPQPQHF	TGTGCCACCAGCGTTATAGTGGTTCCTCAGCCCCAGCATTTT
TRBV5-1	TRBJ2-2	many	.	CASSLQGNTGELFF	TGCGCCAGCAGCTTACAGGGGAACACCGGGGAGCTGTTTTTT
TRBV12-3/TRBV12-4	TRBJ1-6	many	.	CASSLGLPNSPLHF	TGTGCCAGCAGTTTGGGGCTGCCTAATTCACCCCTCCACTTT
TRBV5-1	TRBJ1-5	few	TRBD1	CASSLGQGANQPQHF	TGCGCCAGCAGCTTGGGACAGGGGGCCAATCAGCCCCAGCATTTT
TRBV11-2	TRBJ1-1	.	.	CASSPTQDSEAFF	TGTGCCAGCAGCCCGACTCAGGATTCTGAAGCTTTCTTT
TRBV20-1	TRBJ2-7	once	.	CSARPGRVKSQYF	TGCAGTGCTAGACCGGGCAGGGTGAAGTCGCAGTACTTC
TRBV5-1	TRBJ2-1	few	.	CASSYAPDYYNEQFF	TGCGCCAGCAGCTATGCCCCCGACTATTACAATGAGCAGTTCTTC
TRBV30	TRBJ2-1	many	.	CAWSVGALIQGREQFF	TGTGCCTGGAGTGTAGGGGCCCTAATTCAGGGGAGGGAGCAGTTCTTC
TRBV7-2	TRBJ1-2	few	.	CASSAPNSGAYGYTF	TGTGCCAGCAGCGCCCCTAATTCGGGGGCCTATGGCTACACCTTC
TRBV2	TRBJ2-2	many	.	CASSRSRLTGELFF	TGTGCCAGCAGCCGCTCGAGATTGACCGGGGAGCTGTTTTTT
TRBV11-2	TRBJ1-1	few	TRBD1	CASSPAFRTGLNTEAFF	TGTGCCAGCAGCCCCGCTTTCCGGACAGGGTTGAACACTGAAGCTTTCTTT
TRBV28	TRBJ1-5	few	.	CASSRGDVSQPQHF	TGTGCCAGCAGCCGAGGGGACGTAAGTCAGCCCCAGCATTTT
TRBV7-3	TRBJ2-7	few	.	CASSLTPAVTAYEQYF	TGTGCCAGCAGCTTAACTCCTGCCGTGACCGCCTACGAGCAGTACTTC
TRBV11-3	TRBJ2-3	many	TRBD1	CASSLGGQVTGTQYF	TGTGCCAGCAGCTTAGGCGGACAGGTCACGGGTACGCAGTATTTT
TRBV20-1	TRBJ2-3	few	TRBD2	CSARWTSGLNTQYF	TGCAGTGCGAGGTGGACTAGCGGGTTGAATACGCAGTATTTT
TRBV18	TRBJ2-1	.	.	CASSPSSHNEQFF	TGTGCCAGCTCACCATCCTCACACAATGAGCAGTTCTTC
TRBV15	TRBJ2-5	many	TRBD1	CATSRVPGGETQYF	TGTGCCACCAGCAGGGTTCCAGGGGGAGAGACCCAGTACTTC
TRBV30	TRBJ1-1	.	.	CVYSRVNTEAFF	TGTGTCTACTCGAGGGTGAACACTGAAGCTTTCTTT
TRBV30	TRBJ1-1	few	.	CAWSVRRDRWLGTEAFF	TGTGCCTGGAGTGTACGGAGGGACCGATGGTTGGGCACTGAAGCTTTCTTT
TRBV20-1	TRBJ1-2	.	TRBD1	CSARHGTVYGYTF	TGCAGTGCTAGACACGGGACAGTTTATGGCTACACCTTC
TRBV4-1	TRBJ2-3	few	TRBD2	CASSQGLAGGSTDTQYF	TGCGCCAGCAGCCAAGGGCTAGCGGGGGGAAGCACAGATACGCAGTATTTT
TRBV7-9	TRBJ1-2	few	TRBD1	CASSLARGQGPNYGYTF	TGTGCCAGCAGCTTAGCGAGGGGACAGGGGCCCAACTATGGCTACACCTTC
TRBV28	TRBJ2-7	.	TRBD1	CASSSDRAYEQYF	TGTGCCAGCAGCTCCGACAGGGCGTACGAGCAGTACTTC
TRBV27	TRBJ2-7	.	TRBD2	CASSRSGTSYEQYF	TGTGCCAGCAGTCGTAGCGGGACCTCCTACGAGCAGTACTTC
TRBV19	TRBJ2-2	many	.	CASTSRGGPNTGELFF	TGTGCCAGTACCAGCAGGGGGGGCCCGAACACCGGGGAGCTGTTTTTT
TRBV2	TRBJ2-3	few	.	CASTSDTQYF	TGTGCCAGCACGTCAGATACGCAGTATTTT
TRBV18	TRBJ2-5	many	TRBD1	CASSPRQGRAQETQYF	TGTGCCAGCTCACCGCGACAGGGAAGGGCCCAAGAGACCCAGTACTTC
TRBV4-1	TRBJ2-1	.	TRBD2	CASSQVLPRSGRVHNEQFF	TGCGCCAGCAGCCAAGTTCTCCCTCGGAGCGGGAGGGTACACAATGAGCAGTTCTTC
TRBV5-1	TRBJ2-3	few	TRBD1	CASSLDRGGTDTQYF	TGCGCCAGCAGCTTGGACAGGGGGGGCACAGATACGCAGTATTTT
TRBV25-1	TRBJ1-6	.	TRBD1	CASRGGSGGLLGSYNSPLHF	TGTGCCAGCAGGGGAGGTTCAGGGGGCTTATTGGGTTCCTATAATTCACCCCTCCACTTT
TRBV7-7	TRBJ2-7	few	.	CASSLILASEEQYF	TGTGCCAGCAGCTTGATACTAGCCTCTGAAGAGCAGTACTTC
TRBV5-4	TRBJ1-3	many	.	CASSLDEFSGNTIYF	TGTGCCAGCAGCTTAGACGAATTCTCTGGAAACACCATATATTTT
TRBV19	TRBJ2-1	many	.	CASSWVFVSKSSYNEQFF	TGTGCCAGCTCGTGGGTATTCGTTAGCAAAAGCTCCTACAATGAGCAGTTCTTC
TRBV13	TRBJ2-3	.	.	CASSIRGGTDTQYF	TGTGCCAGCAGCATCAGGGGTGGCACAGATACGCAGTATTTT
TRBV29-1	TRBJ1-4	few	.	CSALTVATNEKLFF	TGCAGCGCCCTGACAGTTGCAACTAATGAAAAACTGTTTTTT
TRBV20-1	TRBJ1-6	.	.	CSARPYNSPLHF	TGCAGTGCTAGACCTTATAATTCACCCCTCCACTTT
TRBV28	TRBJ1-2	few	.	CASSPDTGPGYTF	TGTGCCAGCAGTCCAGACACAGGGCCCGGCTACACCTTC
TRBV20-1	TRBJ2-1	many	TRBD1	CSALRTGTYNEQFF	TGCAGTGCTTTACGGACAGGGACCTACAATGAGCAGTTCTTC
TRBV12-3/TRBV12-4	TRBJ1-1	.	.	CASRELNTEAFF	TGTGCCAGCAGAGAGTTGAACACTGAAGCTTTCTTT
TRBV9	TRBJ1-2	.	TRBD1	CASSEGTGRYGYTF	TGTGCCAGCAGCGAGGGGACAGGGCGGTATGGCTACACCTTC
TRBV7-2	TRBJ2-7	.	TRBD1	CASSFGDRRLGEQYF	TGTGCCAGCAGCTTTGGGGACAGACGTTTAGGCGAGCAGTACTTC
TRBV18	TRBJ1-1	many	.	CASSPQGSTEAFF	TGTGCCAGCTCACCACAGGGATCCACTGAAGCTTTCTTT
TRBV7-9	TRBJ2-2	few	TRBD1	CASRKTGGTNTGELFF	TGTGCCAGCAGGAAGACAGGGGGCACGAACACCGGGGAGCTGTTTTTT
TRBV4-1	TRBJ1-2	many	.	CASSQVDTYGYTF	TGCGCCAGCAGCCAAGTCGACACTTATGGCTACACCTTC
TRBV7-9	TRBJ2-5	few	.	CASSQTQGGQETQYF	TGTGCCAGCAGCCAGACTCAGGGGGGTCAAGAGACCCAGTACTTC
TRBV7-8	TRBJ1-6	many	.	CASSSNSPLHF	TGTGCCAGCAGCTCGAATTCACCCCTCCACTTT
TRBV6-6	TRBJ1-5	.	.	CASSPRGDSNQPQHF	TGTGCCAGCAGCCCCCGGGGGGATAGCAATCAGCCCCAGCATTTT
TRBV20-1	TRBJ1-1	many	.	CSARGDGNTEAFF	TGCAGTGCTAGAGGGGACGGGAACACTGAAGCTTTCTTT